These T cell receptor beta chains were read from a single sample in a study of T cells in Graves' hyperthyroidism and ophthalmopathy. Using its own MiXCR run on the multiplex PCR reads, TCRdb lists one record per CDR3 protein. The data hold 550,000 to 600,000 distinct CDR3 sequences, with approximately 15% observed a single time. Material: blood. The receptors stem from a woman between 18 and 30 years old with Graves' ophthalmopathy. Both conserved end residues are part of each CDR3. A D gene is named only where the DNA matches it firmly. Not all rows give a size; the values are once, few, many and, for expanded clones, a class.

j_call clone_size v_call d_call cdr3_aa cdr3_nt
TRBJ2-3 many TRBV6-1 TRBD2 CASSEAGTSGSYTDTQYF TGTGCCAGCAGTGAAGCCGGGACTAGCGGGAGTTACACAGATACGCAGTATTTT
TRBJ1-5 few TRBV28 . CASSDQGTILSNQPQHF TGTGCCAGCAGTGATCAAGGGACTATCCTTAGCAATCAGCCCCAGCATTTT
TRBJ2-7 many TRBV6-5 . CASSYLGRQGYGEQYF TGTGCCAGCAGTTACCTAGGTCGGCAGGGGTATGGCGAGCAGTACTTC
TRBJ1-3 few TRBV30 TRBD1 CASDRATGNTIYF TGTGCGAGCGACAGGGCTACTGGAAACACCATATATTTT
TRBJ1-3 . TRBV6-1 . CASSPGVRTGDTIYF TGTGCCAGCAGTCCAGGGGTCCGCACTGGGGACACCATATATTTT
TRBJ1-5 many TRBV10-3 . CAIQGGGQPQHF TGTGCCATCCAGGGTGGAGGTCAGCCCCAGCATTTT
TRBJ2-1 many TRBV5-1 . CASSVTGEPYNEQFF TGCGCCAGCAGCGTAACGGGAGAACCCTACAATGAGCAGTTCTTC
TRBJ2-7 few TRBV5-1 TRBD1 CASSQQGDSYEQYF TGCGCCAGCAGCCAACAGGGGGACTCCTACGAGCAGTACTTC
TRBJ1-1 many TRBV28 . CASFLPLQNTEAFF TGTGCCAGCTTCCTCCCCCTTCAGAACACTGAAGCTTTCTTT
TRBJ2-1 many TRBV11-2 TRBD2 CASSPIAGPARGEQFF TGTGCCAGCAGCCCAATAGCGGGCCCAGCCCGGGGTGAGCAGTTCTTC
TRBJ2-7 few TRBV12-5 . CASVLTYEQYF TGTGCTAGTGTCCTGACCTACGAGCAGTACTTC
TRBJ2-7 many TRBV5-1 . CASSFQRRALSGAHEQYF TGCGCCAGCAGCTTTCAACGGAGGGCCCTCTCGGGAGCCCACGAGCAGTACTTC